This T cell receptor beta chain was obtained from a study of blood T cell repertoires in COVID-19. About the research overall: Material from acute and convalescent COVID-19 was sourced from the United States, Italy and Spain. In each case, the material was cDNA or gDNA derived from T cells, B-cell-depleted T cells, or PBMCs.

Original processing notes: From reference gene primer amplification, estimates of nucleated cell counts were derived. The table came from immunoSEQ multiplex PCR; TCRdb's copy has only in-frame clones and leaves some out. V and J calls and clone size are copied from that table; D and trimming were computed from the DNA. The sample shows around 100,000 clones, 90% of them seen only once. Trimming cost V 6 bases and J 6 bases; bases outside gene matches: 9. The CDR3 loop spans 14 amino acids. Germline V lookup: CDR1 SNHLY, CDR2 FYNNEI. The chain uses TRBV2 and TRBJ1-1; 8 bases are a match to TRBD1. The TCR sequence derives from a man between 50 and 59 years old with acute or convalescent COVID-19. Sequenced input: peripheral blood. The CDR3 is CASRAGQGGAEAFF. The CDR3 bases are TGTGCCAGCAGAGCCGGACAGGGAGGCGCTGAAGCTTTCTTT.